This T cell receptor (beta chain) was found in a study of cytomegalovirus exposure and HLA in healthy donors. Primers included in the PCR were 60 Vbeta and 13 Jbeta primers. Assay: immunoSEQ multiplex PCR; the TCRdb copy retains only in-frame clones and omits some. This repertoire shows 85,000 to 100,000 clones, about two thirds found once; its top ten account for around 2%. Germline V gene lookup returns CDR1 SGHRS and CDR2 YFSETQ. J lost 1 base, V lost 2 bases, and 10 bases had no gene match. The CDR3 covers 18 residues. This TCR was recovered from a human donor in good health. The material sequenced was PBMCs. The rearrangement joins TRBV5-1 to TRBJ2-3, with TRBD2 matching over 10 bases. CDR3 residues: CASSFRAGGRSGTDTQYF. The CDR3 DNA reads TGCGCCAGCAGCTTTCGAGCGGGGGGGCGTAGTGGCACAGATACGCAGTATTTT. Full variable domain (missing parts from reference TRBV5-1 and TRBJ2-3): KAGVTQTPRYLIKTRGQQVTLSCSPISGHRSVSWYQQTPGQGLQFLFEYFSETQRNKGNFPGRFSGRQFSNSRSEMNVSTLELGDSALYLCASSFRAGGRSGTDTQYFGPGTRLTVL.